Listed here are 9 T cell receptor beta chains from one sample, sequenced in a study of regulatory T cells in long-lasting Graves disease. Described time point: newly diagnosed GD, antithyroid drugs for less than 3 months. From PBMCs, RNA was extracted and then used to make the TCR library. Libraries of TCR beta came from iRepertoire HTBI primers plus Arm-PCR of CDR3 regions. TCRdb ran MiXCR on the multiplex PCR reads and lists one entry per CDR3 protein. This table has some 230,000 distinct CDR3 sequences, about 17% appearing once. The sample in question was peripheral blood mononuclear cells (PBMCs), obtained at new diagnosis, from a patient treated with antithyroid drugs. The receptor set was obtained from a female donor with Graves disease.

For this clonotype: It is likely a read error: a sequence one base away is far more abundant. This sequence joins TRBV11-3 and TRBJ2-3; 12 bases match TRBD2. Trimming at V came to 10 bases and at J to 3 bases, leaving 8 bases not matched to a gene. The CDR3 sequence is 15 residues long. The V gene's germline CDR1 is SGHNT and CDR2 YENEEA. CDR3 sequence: CAITQTSGRTDTQYF. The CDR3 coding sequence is TGTGCCATCACCCAGACTAGCGGGAGAACAGATACGCAGTATTTT.

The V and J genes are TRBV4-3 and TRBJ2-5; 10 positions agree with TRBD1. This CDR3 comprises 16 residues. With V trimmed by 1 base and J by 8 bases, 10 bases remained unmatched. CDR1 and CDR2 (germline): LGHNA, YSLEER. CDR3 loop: CASSQGPGQGISTQYF. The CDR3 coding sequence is TGCGCCAGCAGCCAAGGACCGGGACAGGGGATTTCAACCCAGTACTTC.

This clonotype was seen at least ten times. The CDR3 DNA is TGTGCCAGCAGCTACCAGCCGAGCGGGAGGGCCGCAGATACGCAGTATTTT. Translation: CASSYQPSGRAADTQYF. V usage is TRBV7-8 and J usage is TRBJ2-3, with TRBD2 matching over 10 bases. V was pared by 4 bases and J by 4 bases, with 11 bases of the junction left unmatched. This CDR3 has 17 residues. The germline gives CDR1 SGHVS, CDR2 FQNEAQ.

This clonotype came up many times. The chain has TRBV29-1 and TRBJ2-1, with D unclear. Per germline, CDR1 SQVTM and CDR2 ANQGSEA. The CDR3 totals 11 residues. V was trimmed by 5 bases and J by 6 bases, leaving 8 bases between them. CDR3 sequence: CSVRKGNEQFF. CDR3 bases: TGCAGCGTTCGGAAGGGCAATGAGCAGTTCTTC.

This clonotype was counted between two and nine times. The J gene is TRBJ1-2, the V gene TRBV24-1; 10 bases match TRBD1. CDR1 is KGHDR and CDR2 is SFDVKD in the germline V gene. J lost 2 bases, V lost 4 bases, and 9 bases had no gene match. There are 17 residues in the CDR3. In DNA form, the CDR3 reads TGTGCCACCAGTGAGTCCTCCGGGACAGGGGACAACTATGGCTACACCTTC. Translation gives CATSESSGTGDNYGYTF.

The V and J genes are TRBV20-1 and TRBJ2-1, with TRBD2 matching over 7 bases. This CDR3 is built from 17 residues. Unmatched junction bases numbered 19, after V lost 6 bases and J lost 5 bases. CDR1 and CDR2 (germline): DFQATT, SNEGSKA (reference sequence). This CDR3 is CSARGLEGANAHNEQFF. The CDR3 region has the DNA TGCAGTGCCCGTGGACTAGAGGGAGCTAATGCACACAATGAGCAGTTCTTC.

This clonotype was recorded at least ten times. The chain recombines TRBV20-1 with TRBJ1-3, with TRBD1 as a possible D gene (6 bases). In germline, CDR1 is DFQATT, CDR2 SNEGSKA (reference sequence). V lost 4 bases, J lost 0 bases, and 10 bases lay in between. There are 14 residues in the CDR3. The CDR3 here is CSATGATSGNTIYF. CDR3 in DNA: TGCAGTGCTACAGGGGCCACCTCTGGAAACACCATATATTTT.

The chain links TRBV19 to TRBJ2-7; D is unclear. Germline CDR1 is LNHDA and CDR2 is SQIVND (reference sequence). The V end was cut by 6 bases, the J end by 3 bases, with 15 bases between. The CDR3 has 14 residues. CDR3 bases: TGTGCCAGTAGCCCCGCCGGGCGCAACTACGAGCAGTACTTC. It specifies CASSPAGRNYEQYF.

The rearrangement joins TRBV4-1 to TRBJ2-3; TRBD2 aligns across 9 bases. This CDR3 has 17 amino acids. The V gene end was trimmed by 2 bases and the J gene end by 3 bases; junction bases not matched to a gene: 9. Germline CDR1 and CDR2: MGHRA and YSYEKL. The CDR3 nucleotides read TGCGCCAGCAGCCAAAAACCGGGAGCGGGAGGTACAGATACGCAGTATTTT. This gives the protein CASSQKPGAGGTDTQYF.